Listed below are T cell receptor beta chains from one sample, sequenced in a study of T cell repertoires in cytomegalovirus infection. The antigens for these receptors are not known. A single record per CDR3 protein comes from TCRdb applying MiXCR to the reads. The sample consists of 40,000 to 55,000 distinct CDR3 sequences, 21% of them appearing once. This specimen consisted of CD8+ T cells from cultured PBMCs, obtained from culture after CMV antigen stimulation. The receptors here all came from a human donor in good health (CMV status not recorded). Some clones in this sample may be carry-over from other donors' samples. CDR3s include the opening cysteine and the closing phenylalanine or tryptophan. The order of the fields is V gene, D gene, clone size, J gene, CDR3 protein, CDR3 DNA. The D gene is left open where the match is weak. The size field is filled for only some rows; it gives once, few, many or a size class.

V gene: TRBV27; D gene: -; clone size: -; J gene: TRBJ2-4; CDR3 protein: CASRTSQGIQYF; CDR3 DNA: TGTGCCAGCAGAACTAGCCAAGGCATTCAGTACTTC
V gene: TRBV7-3; D gene: TRBD1; clone size: -; J gene: TRBJ1-1; CDR3 protein: CASSLTSTGGGNTEAFF; CDR3 DNA: TGTGCCAGCAGCTTAACATCGACAGGGGGTGGAAACACTGAAGCTTTCTTT
V gene: TRBV19; D gene: -; clone size: few; J gene: TRBJ1-2; CDR3 protein: CASTAGYGYTF; CDR3 DNA: TGTGCCAGTACGGCAGGATATGGCTACACCTTC
V gene: TRBV6-1; D gene: TRBD1; clone size: few; J gene: TRBJ1-5; CDR3 protein: CASSADRAYLGNQPQHF; CDR3 DNA: TGTGCCAGCAGTGCCGACAGGGCCTATCTTGGCAATCAGCCCCAGCATTTT
V gene: TRBV7-2; D gene: TRBD1; clone size: -; J gene: TRBJ2-2; CDR3 protein: CASSSGPGQGAPPGELFF; CDR3 DNA: TGTGCCAGCAGCTCGGGGCCGGGACAGGGGGCCCCGCCCGGGGAGCTGTTTTTT
V gene: TRBV19; D gene: TRBD1; clone size: -; J gene: TRBJ2-1; CDR3 protein: CASTRQGDYNEQFF; CDR3 DNA: TGTGCCAGCACTAGACAGGGGGATTACAATGAGCAGTTCTTC
V gene: TRBV7-9; D gene: -; clone size: -; J gene: TRBJ1-4; CDR3 protein: CASSLTGGNEKLFF; CDR3 DNA: TGTGCCAGCAGCCTAACCGGGGGGAATGAAAAACTGTTTTTT
V gene: TRBV7-8; D gene: -; clone size: -; J gene: TRBJ1-5; CDR3 protein: CASSPQGYQPQHF; CDR3 DNA: TGTGCCAGCAGCCCTCAGGGTTATCAGCCCCAGCATTTT
V gene: TRBV7-2; D gene: -; clone size: many; J gene: TRBJ2-7; CDR3 protein: CASSLGVGAYEQYF; CDR3 DNA: TGTGCCAGCAGCTTGGGGGTGGGGGCGTACGAGCAGTACTTC
V gene: TRBV7-8; D gene: -; clone size: -; J gene: TRBJ1-5; CDR3 protein: CASSLTPVGPSNQPQHF; CDR3 DNA: TGTGCCAGCAGCTTAACCCCTGTAGGTCCTAGCAATCAGCCCCAGCATTTT
V gene: TRBV4-1; D gene: -; clone size: many; J gene: TRBJ2-1; CDR3 protein: CASSQDWVVWDEQFF; CDR3 DNA: TGCGCCAGCAGCCAAGATTGGGTAGTCTGGGATGAGCAGTTCTTC
V gene: TRBV6-2/TRBV6-3; D gene: -; clone size: many; J gene: TRBJ2-1; CDR3 protein: CASSYVIYEQFF; CDR3 DNA: TGTGCCAGCAGTTACGTAATCTATGAGCAGTTCTTC
V gene: TRBV28; D gene: TRBD2; clone size: few; J gene: TRBJ2-3; CDR3 protein: CASSLFSGYPDTQYF; CDR3 DNA: TGTGCCAGCAGTTTATTTAGCGGGTACCCAGATACGCAGTATTTT
V gene: TRBV14; D gene: TRBD2; clone size: -; J gene: TRBJ2-1; CDR3 protein: CASSQLTFDGGAWDNEQFF; CDR3 DNA: TGTGCCAGCAGCCAGCTCACCTTTGACGGGGGGGCCTGGGACAATGAGCAGTTCTTC
V gene: TRBV7-3; D gene: TRBD2; clone size: few; J gene: TRBJ2-1; CDR3 protein: CASSLTGTSRGNEQFF; CDR3 DNA: TGTGCCAGCAGCTTAACGGGGACTAGTAGAGGCAATGAGCAGTTCTTC
V gene: TRBV2; D gene: TRBD2; clone size: few; J gene: TRBJ2-2; CDR3 protein: CASSRTSGSGTGELFF; CDR3 DNA: TGTGCCAGCAGTAGGACTAGCGGGAGTGGCACCGGGGAGCTGTTTTTT
V gene: TRBV19; D gene: TRBD1; clone size: -; J gene: TRBJ1-2; CDR3 protein: CASTLGGTRGGRGFYFF; CDR3 DNA: TGTGCCAGTACCCTGGGGGGTACTAGAGGCGGCAGGGGGTTCTACTTCTTC
V gene: TRBV7-8; D gene: -; clone size: few; J gene: TRBJ1-1; CDR3 protein: CASSLNGFVNTEAFF; CDR3 DNA: TGTGCCAGCAGCTTAAATGGGTTCGTTAACACTGAAGCTTTCTTT
V gene: TRBV28; D gene: -; clone size: -; J gene: TRBJ2-1; CDR3 protein: CASSFRGDYLDHEQFF; CDR3 DNA: TGTGCCAGCAGTTTTAGGGGGGACTACCTAGATCATGAGCAGTTCTTC
V gene: TRBV7-9; D gene: -; clone size: -; J gene: TRBJ2-2; CDR3 protein: CASSWTANTGELFF; CDR3 DNA: TGTGCCAGCAGTTGGACAGCCAACACCGGGGAGCTGTTTTTT
V gene: TRBV19; D gene: TRBD2; clone size: -; J gene: TRBJ2-5; CDR3 protein: CASSMGLAQGHETQYF; CDR3 DNA: TGTGCCAGTAGTATGGGACTAGCGCAGGGCCACGAGACCCAGTACTTC
V gene: TRBV27; D gene: -; clone size: few; J gene: TRBJ2-4; CDR3 protein: CASSATGGGIQYF; CDR3 DNA: TGTGCCAGCAGTGCCACAGGAGGGGGCATTCAGTACTTC
V gene: TRBV4-3; D gene: -; clone size: once; J gene: TRBJ1-6; CDR3 protein: CASSPTGRLSYNSPLHF; CDR3 DNA: TGCGCCAGCAGCCCCACAGGACGCCTCTCCTATAATTCACCCCTCCACTTT
V gene: TRBV7-9; D gene: TRBD1; clone size: many; J gene: TRBJ2-3; CDR3 protein: CASSSADRFTDTQYF; CDR3 DNA: TGTGCCAGCAGCTCGGCGGACAGGTTCACAGATACGCAGTATTTT
V gene: TRBV7-2; D gene: TRBD2; clone size: -; J gene: TRBJ2-5; CDR3 protein: CASSSTSGRLETQYF; CDR3 DNA: TGTGCCAGCAGCAGTACTAGCGGAAGGCTAGAGACCCAGTACTTC
V gene: TRBV7-9; D gene: TRBD2; clone size: few; J gene: TRBJ2-3; CDR3 protein: CASSPLAGAPDTQYF; CDR3 DNA: TGTGCCAGCAGCCCCTTAGCGGGGGCACCAGATACGCAGTATTTT
V gene: TRBV7-9; D gene: TRBD1; clone size: many; J gene: TRBJ2-3; CDR3 protein: CASSRDRVSDTQYF; CDR3 DNA: TGTGCCAGCAGCCGGGACAGGGTTTCAGATACGCAGTATTTT
V gene: TRBV27; D gene: TRBD2; clone size: -; J gene: TRBJ2-4; CDR3 protein: CASSKAGRKDIQYF; CDR3 DNA: TGTGCCAGCAGTAAAGCGGGAAGAAAGGACATTCAGTACTTC
V gene: TRBV7-8; D gene: TRBD2; clone size: few; J gene: TRBJ2-5; CDR3 protein: CASSQDSGSLKTQYF; CDR3 DNA: TGTGCCAGCAGCCAGGATAGCGGGAGTTTGAAGACCCAGTACTTC
V gene: TRBV6-2/TRBV6-3; D gene: -; clone size: few; J gene: TRBJ1-5; CDR3 protein: CASSYSIAGHQPQHF; CDR3 DNA: TGTGCCAGCAGTTACTCTATAGCAGGGCACCAGCCCCAGCATTTT
V gene: TRBV7-6; D gene: TRBD1; clone size: -; J gene: TRBJ2-7; CDR3 protein: CASSRNSRGFEQYF; CDR3 DNA: TGTGCCAGCAGCCGAAATAGCAGGGGGTTCGAGCAGTACTTC
V gene: TRBV9; D gene: -; clone size: few; J gene: TRBJ2-5; CDR3 protein: CASSVANQGKTQYF; CDR3 DNA: TGTGCCAGCAGCGTAGCTAATCAGGGGAAGACCCAGTACTTC
V gene: TRBV4-1; D gene: TRBD1; clone size: many; J gene: TRBJ1-2; CDR3 protein: CASSQDRTGANYGYTF; CDR3 DNA: TGCGCCAGCAGCCAAGATCGCACAGGGGCGAACTATGGCTACACCTTC
V gene: TRBV7-2; D gene: TRBD2; clone size: -; J gene: TRBJ2-1; CDR3 protein: CASSLIWRGGRTSGNEQFF; CDR3 DNA: TGTGCCAGCAGCTTAATCTGGCGTGGGGGCCGGACTAGCGGCAATGAGCAGTTCTTC
V gene: TRBV9; D gene: -; clone size: few; J gene: TRBJ1-5; CDR3 protein: CASSAFSGGDQPQHF; CDR3 DNA: TGTGCCAGCAGCGCTTTCAGTGGGGGGGATCAGCCCCAGCATTTT
V gene: TRBV28; D gene: -; clone size: few; J gene: TRBJ1-1; CDR3 protein: CASSSRTGLVTEAFF; CDR3 DNA: TGTGCCAGCAGTTCCCGCACAGGGTTGGTCACTGAAGCTTTCTTT
V gene: TRBV14; D gene: TRBD1; clone size: few; J gene: TRBJ1-5; CDR3 protein: CASSQPWGQGGQPQHF; CDR3 DNA: TGTGCCAGCAGCCAACCCTGGGGACAGGGAGGTCAGCCCCAGCATTTT
V gene: TRBV27; D gene: -; clone size: few; J gene: TRBJ1-2; CDR3 protein: CASSLGRGGGYTF; CDR3 DNA: TGTGCCAGCAGTTTAGGGAGGGGCGGTGGCTACACCTTC
V gene: TRBV24-1; D gene: -; clone size: few; J gene: TRBJ1-2; CDR3 protein: CATSDSTWGYTF; CDR3 DNA: TGTGCCACCAGTGACTCTACTTGGGGCTACACCTTC
V gene: TRBV12-3/TRBV12-4; D gene: -; clone size: -; J gene: TRBJ2-1; CDR3 protein: CASGGSRNEQFF; CDR3 DNA: TGTGCCAGTGGAGGTAGTAGGAATGAGCAGTTCTTC
V gene: TRBV4-1; D gene: -; clone size: -; J gene: TRBJ2-5; CDR3 protein: CASSQDPVIRQGQETQYF; CDR3 DNA: TGCGCCAGCAGCCAAGACCCCGTTATTCGGCAAGGCCAAGAGACCCAGTACTTC
V gene: TRBV10-3; D gene: -; clone size: -; J gene: TRBJ2-3; CDR3 protein: CAISGSGYTDTQYF; CDR3 DNA: TGTGCCATCAGTGGGTCGGGATACACAGATACGCAGTATTTT
V gene: TRBV19; D gene: -; clone size: -; J gene: TRBJ2-5; CDR3 protein: CASSIDQETQYF; CDR3 DNA: TGTGCCAGTAGTATAGACCAAGAGACCCAGTACTTC
V gene: TRBV7-8; D gene: -; clone size: -; J gene: TRBJ1-2; CDR3 protein: CASSRSGDYGYTF; CDR3 DNA: TGTGCCAGCAGCCGTTCAGGCGACTATGGCTACACCTTC
V gene: TRBV27; D gene: -; clone size: -; J gene: TRBJ2-2; CDR3 protein: CASSRPPTDPRSTGELFF; CDR3 DNA: TGTGCCAGCAGCCGCCCCCCGACAGACCCTCGATCCACCGGGGAGCTGTTTTTT
V gene: TRBV7-3; D gene: -; clone size: few; J gene: TRBJ1-1; CDR3 protein: CASSPWGGARWDTEAFF; CDR3 DNA: TGTGCCAGCAGCCCCTGGGGTGGGGCGCGGTGGGACACTGAAGCTTTCTTT